The table lists the clone carrying this TCR beta chain with a count of one. Its antigen is still unknown. The CDR3 has 14 amino acids. V lost 2 bases and J lost 7, with 14 bases in between. Germline-derived CDR1 and CDR2 are MDHEN and SYDVKM. Sequencing was performed with immunoSEQ multiplex PCR; in TCRdb, only in-frame clones are kept and a portion is missing. Of around 130,000 clones listed, roughly nine tenths are singletons. This entry is derived from a study of T cell responses to AZD1222 COVID-19 vaccine. Across the whole study: Second-dose schedules of about 4 or about 12 weeks were combined. General study findings and limits: Spike-wide coverage was observed for vaccine-associated CD4 TCRs, with dominant responses at 160-218 and 743-854.

The clonotype originates from an adult in good health. This chain connects TRBV28 to TRBJ1-2, with D perhaps matching TRBD1 (5 bases). The sample in question was peripheral blood, obtained on day 0 of AZD1222 vaccination. DNA of the CDR3: TGTGCCAGCAGTTTACTCGGGGCCTATGGTGGCTACACCTTC. It specifies CASSLLGAYGGYTF.